These 13 T cell receptor beta chains share one sample of origin, sequenced in a study of blood T cell repertoires in COVID-19. Profiled with immunoSEQ multiplex PCR; TCRdb holds only in-frame clones, not every one. The table includes over 85,000 clones, about 87% detected once. Material: peripheral blood. The receptors shown here come from a man between 35 and 55 years old with acute or convalescent COVID-19.

This clone has only a few counts. This chain connects TRBV19 to TRBJ2-7; TRBD1 aligns across 10 bases. The V segment lost 5 bases and the J segment 4 bases; nucleotides outside the gene matches: 8. Germline V lookup: CDR1 LNHDA, CDR2 SQIVND (reference sequence). This CDR3 has 15 residues. CDR3 in amino acids: CASSQAGQGTYEQYF. CDR3 sequence (DNA): TGTGCCAGTAGTCAAGCGGGACAGGGGACGTACGAGCAGTACTTC.

The CDR3 here is CASSLDYNQPQHF. The CDR3 nucleotides read TGTGCCAGCAGCTTAGATTACAATCAGCCCCAGCATTTT. The chain carries TRBV11-2 and TRBJ1-5; D gene uncertain. CDR1 is SGHAT and CDR2 is FQNNGV in the germline V gene. The V and J ends lost 0 bases and 3 bases respectively, with 3 bases between them. This CDR3 contains 13 residues.

This clone was counted a single time. The J gene is TRBJ2-7, the V gene TRBV4-3; possible D gene TRBD1, 6 bases. The CDR3 totals 16 residues. Trimming pared 0 bases from V and 0 bases from J, leaving 12 bases between. Germline values: CDR1 LGHNA, CDR2 YSLEER. CDR3 DNA sequence: TGCGCCAGCAGCCAAGATCGAGGACAGAGCTCCTACGAGCAGTACTTC. Amino acids: CASSQDRGQSSYEQYF.

The CDR3 here is CASSPRRTNEKLFF. Here the CDR3 DNA reads TGTGCCAGCAGTCCGCGAAGAACTAATGAAAAACTGTTTTTT. The chain links TRBV6-5 to TRBJ1-4; D not resolved. Trimming shortened V by 5 bases and J by 1 base, and 8 bases separated the two germline ends. Germline V gene data show CDR1 as MNHEY and CDR2 as SVGAGI. The CDR3 has 14 amino acids.

The V gene is TRBV30, the J gene TRBJ2-7, with 11 bases that match TRBD2. The CDR3 runs 14 residues. CDR1 GTSNPN and CDR2 SVGIG come from the germline V gene (reference sequence). V dropped 4 bases and J dropped 6; count of bases not matched to a gene: 8. This CDR3 is CAWTELAGVGEQYF. Here the CDR3 DNA reads TGTGCCTGGACCGAACTAGCGGGAGTCGGCGAGCAGTACTTC.

The V call is TRBV5-4, the J call TRBJ2-2; perhaps TRBD2 as D (5 bases). The germline V and J ends were trimmed by 2 bases and 9 bases, with 11 bases remaining between them. Per the germline V gene, CDR1 is SGHNT and CDR2 is YYREEE (reference sequence). CDR3 length: 13 residues. For the CDR3, the DNA is TGTGCCAGCAGCTTTTCGGGATTGCGGGAGCTGTTTTTT. Translating gives CASSFSGLRELFF.

This clone came up once. The chain is built from TRBV15 and TRBJ1-2; D is unclear. The germline CDR1 and CDR2 sequences are LNHNV and YYDKDF (reference sequence). There are 13 residues in the CDR3. V gave up 1 base and J gave up 4 bases, with 7 bases separating them. For the CDR3, the DNA is TGTGCCACCAGCAGAGCTGCACTCTATGGCTACACCTTC. It translates to CATSRAALYGYTF.

This clone was seen only a few times. J is TRBJ2-7 and V is TRBV15, with D unclear. Germline lookup yields CDR1 LNHNV and CDR2 YYDKDF (reference sequence). CDR3 size: 15 residues. V lost 0 bases to trimming and J lost 0 bases, with 9 bases between them. The CDR3 reads CATSRDLDSSYEQYF. The CDR3 nucleotides read TGTGCCACCAGCAGAGATCTCGATAGCTCCTACGAGCAGTACTTC.

The rearrangement joins TRBV11-2 to TRBJ1-3, with D perhaps matching TRBD1 (6 bases). Looked up from germline, CDR1 is SGHAT and CDR2 is FQNNGV. This CDR3 has 14 residues. V lost 3 bases and J 2 bases, leaving 8 bases between the germline ends. In nucleotides, the CDR3 is TGTGCCAGCAGCTTGGGGGCCACTGGAAACACCATATATTTT. This encodes CASSLGATGNTIYF.

This chain joins TRBV19 and TRBJ1-3, with 9 bases matching TRBD1. The CDR3 covers 15 residues. CDR1 and CDR2 (germline): LNHDA, SQIVND (reference sequence). V lost 7 bases, J lost 2 bases, and 6 bases stayed unmatched. DNA for the CDR3: TGTGCCAGTACCAGGGACAGGGCGACTGGAAACACCATATATTTT. Translated, it gives CASTRDRATGNTIYF.

The chain couples TRBV5-1 to TRBJ2-1; 11 nucleotides agree with TRBD2. The length of the CDR3 is 14 residues. V was pared by 4 bases and J by 8 bases, with 5 bases of the junction left unmatched. CDR1 is SGHRS, CDR2 YFSETQ, per germline. CDR3 residues: CASSPSSGRHEQFF. The CDR3 DNA follows: TGCGCCAGCAGCCCCTCTAGCGGGAGGCATGAGCAGTTCTTC. Complete variable domain (other parts from reference TRBV5-1 and TRBJ2-1): KAGVTQTPRYLIKTRGQQVTLSCSPISGHRSVSWYQQTPGQGLQFLFEYFSETQRNKGNFPGRFSGRQFSNSRSEMNVSTLELGDSALYLCASSPSSGRHEQFFGPGTRLTVL.

The chain joins TRBV6-6 to TRBJ1-6; D unresolved. Trimming stripped 2 bases from V and 3 bases from J, with 5 bases between. The CDR3 contains 14 residues. Germline-derived CDR1 and CDR2 are MNHNY and SVGAGI (reference sequence). The DNA for the CDR3 is TGTGCCAGCAGTTACGCAGGCTATAATTCACCCCTCCACTTT. Protein: CASSYAGYNSPLHF.

The chain employs TRBV19 and TRBJ2-3; 8 bases map to TRBD1. V shed 4 bases and J 10 bases; nucleotides not matched to a gene: 10. Germline V lookup: CDR1 LNHDA, CDR2 SQIVND (reference sequence). The CDR3 is 14 amino acids. CDR3 DNA sequence: TGTGCCAGTAGTAGCAGGGGGCCAGATATTTCGCAGTATTTT. Translated, it gives CASSSRGPDISQYF.